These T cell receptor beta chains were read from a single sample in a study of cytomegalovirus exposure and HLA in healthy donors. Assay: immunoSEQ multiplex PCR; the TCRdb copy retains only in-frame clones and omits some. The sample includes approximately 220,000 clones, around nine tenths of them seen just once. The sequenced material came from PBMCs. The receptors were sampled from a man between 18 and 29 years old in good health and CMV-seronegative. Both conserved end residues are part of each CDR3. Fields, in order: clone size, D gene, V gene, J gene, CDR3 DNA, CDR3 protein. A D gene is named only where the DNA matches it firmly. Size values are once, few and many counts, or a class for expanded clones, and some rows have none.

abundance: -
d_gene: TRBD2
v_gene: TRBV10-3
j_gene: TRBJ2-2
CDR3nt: TGTGCCATCGAAAGGGATCTAGCGGGGACGAACACCGGGGAGCTGTTTTTT
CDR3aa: CAIERDLAGTNTGELFF

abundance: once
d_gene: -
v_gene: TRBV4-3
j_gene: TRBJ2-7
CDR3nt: TGCGCCAGCAGCTTCAGGACAGACTACGAGCAGTACTTC
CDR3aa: CASSFRTDYEQYF

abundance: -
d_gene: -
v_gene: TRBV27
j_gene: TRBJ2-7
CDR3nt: TGTGCCAGCAGGCCCGGATTCCGGGGAAACTACGAGCAGTACTTC
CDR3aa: CASRPGFRGNYEQYF

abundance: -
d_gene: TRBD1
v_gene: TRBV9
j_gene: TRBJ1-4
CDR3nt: TGTGCCAGCAGCGTCGGGACAGGGGGCAAGTACGATGAAAAACTGTTTTTT
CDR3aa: CASSVGTGGKYDEKLFF

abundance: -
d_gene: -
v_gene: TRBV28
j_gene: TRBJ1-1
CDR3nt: TGTGCCAGCAGTTTCCCACAGGTAGAATACACTGAAGCTTTCTTT
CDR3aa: CASSFPQVEYTEAFF

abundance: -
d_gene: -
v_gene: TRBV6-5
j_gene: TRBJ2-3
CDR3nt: TGTGCCAGCAGTTATTCAGGGGCCGGCACAGATACGCAGTATTTT
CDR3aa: CASSYSGAGTDTQYF

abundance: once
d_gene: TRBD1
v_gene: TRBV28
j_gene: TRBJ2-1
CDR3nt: TGTGCCAGCAGTCTGCCAGGGGGCAATGGGGAGCAGTTCTTC
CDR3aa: CASSLPGGNGEQFF

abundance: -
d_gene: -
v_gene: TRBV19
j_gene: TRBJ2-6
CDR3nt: TGTGCCACGAGGTCTGGGGCCAACGTCCTGACTTTC
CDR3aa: CATRSGANVLTF

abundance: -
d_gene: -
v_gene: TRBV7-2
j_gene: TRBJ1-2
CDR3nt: TGTGCCAGCAGCTTTTGGGGTACGGAGGGCCCTTATGGCTACACCTTC
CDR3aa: CASSFWGTEGPYGYTF

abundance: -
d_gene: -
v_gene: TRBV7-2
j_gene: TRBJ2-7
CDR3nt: TGTGCCAGCAGCTCCCAGCGGAGCTCCTACGAGCAGTACTTC
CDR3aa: CASSSQRSSYEQYF

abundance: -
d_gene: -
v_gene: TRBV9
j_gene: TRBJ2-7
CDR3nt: TGTGCCAGCAGCGTACTAGGGTCGGGGTACGAGCAGTACTTC
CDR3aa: CASSVLGSGYEQYF

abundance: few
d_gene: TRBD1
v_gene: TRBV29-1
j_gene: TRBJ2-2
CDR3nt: TGCAGCGTTGAGGGACAGGACTACACCGGGGAGCTGTTTTTT
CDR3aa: CSVEGQDYTGELFF

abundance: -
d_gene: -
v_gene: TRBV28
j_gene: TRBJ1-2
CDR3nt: TGTGCCAGCAGTTTGTATGTAGCGGGGGCGCTCTATGGCTACACCTTC
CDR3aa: CASSLYVAGALYGYTF

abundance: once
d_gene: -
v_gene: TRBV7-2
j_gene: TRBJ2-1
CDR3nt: TGTGCCAGCAGCAGCGGGACAGGTTTGTTCTTC
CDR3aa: CASSSGTGLFF

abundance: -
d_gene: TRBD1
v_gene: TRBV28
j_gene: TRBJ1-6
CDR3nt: TGTGCCAGCAGTTTATGGGACAGGAATTCACCCCTCCACTTT
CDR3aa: CASSLWDRNSPLHF

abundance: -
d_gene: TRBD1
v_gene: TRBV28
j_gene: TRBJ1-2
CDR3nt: TGTGCCAGCAGGCCGGGGGACAGCACAACCTATGGCTACACCTTC
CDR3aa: CASRPGDSTTYGYTF